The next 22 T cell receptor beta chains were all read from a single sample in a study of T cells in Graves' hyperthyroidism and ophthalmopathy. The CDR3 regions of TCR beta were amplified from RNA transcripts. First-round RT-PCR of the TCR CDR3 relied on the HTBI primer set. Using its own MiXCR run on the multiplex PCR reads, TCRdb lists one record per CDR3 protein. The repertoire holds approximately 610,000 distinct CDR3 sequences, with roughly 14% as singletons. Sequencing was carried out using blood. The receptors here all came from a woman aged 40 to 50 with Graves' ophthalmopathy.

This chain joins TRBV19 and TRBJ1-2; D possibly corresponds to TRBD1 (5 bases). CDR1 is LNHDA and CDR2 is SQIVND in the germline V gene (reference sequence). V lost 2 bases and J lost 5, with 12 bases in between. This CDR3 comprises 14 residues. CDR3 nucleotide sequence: TGTGCCAGTAGTATACCCAGGGCTGGGTATGGCTACACCTTC. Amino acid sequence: CASSIPRAGYGYTF.

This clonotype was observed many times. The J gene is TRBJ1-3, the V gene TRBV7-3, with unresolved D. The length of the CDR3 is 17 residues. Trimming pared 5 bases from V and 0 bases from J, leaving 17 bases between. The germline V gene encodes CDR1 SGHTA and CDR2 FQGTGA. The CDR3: CASSPGAYGSSGNTIYF. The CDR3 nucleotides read TGTGCCAGCAGCCCCGGAGCTTATGGGAGCTCTGGAAACACCATATATTTT.

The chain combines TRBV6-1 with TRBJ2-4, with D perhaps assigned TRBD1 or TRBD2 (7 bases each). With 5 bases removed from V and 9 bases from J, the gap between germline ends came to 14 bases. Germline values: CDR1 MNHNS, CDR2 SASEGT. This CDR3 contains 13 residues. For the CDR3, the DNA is TGTGCCAGCAGTCCTGACAGGGAGGGCATTCAGTACTTC. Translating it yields CASSPDREGIQYF.

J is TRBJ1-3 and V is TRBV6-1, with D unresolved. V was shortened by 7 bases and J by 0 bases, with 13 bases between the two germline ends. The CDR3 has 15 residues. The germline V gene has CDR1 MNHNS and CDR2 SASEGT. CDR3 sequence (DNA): TGTGCCAGCACCGATACTCTATTCTCTGGAAACACCATATATTTT. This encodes CASTDTLFSGNTIYF.

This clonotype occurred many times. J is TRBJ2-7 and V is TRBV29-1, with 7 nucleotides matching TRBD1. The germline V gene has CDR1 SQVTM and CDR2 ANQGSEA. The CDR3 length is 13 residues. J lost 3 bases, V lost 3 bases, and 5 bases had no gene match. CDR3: CSVEEGGDYEQYF. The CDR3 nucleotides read TGCAGCGTTGAGGAAGGGGGCGACTACGAGCAGTACTTC.

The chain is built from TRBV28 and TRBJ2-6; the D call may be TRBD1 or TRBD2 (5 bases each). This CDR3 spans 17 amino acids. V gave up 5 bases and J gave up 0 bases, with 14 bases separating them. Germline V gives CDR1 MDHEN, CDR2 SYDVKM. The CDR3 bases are TGTGCCAGCAGTGGCCGGGACGGTCACTCTGGGGCCAACGTCCTGACTTTC. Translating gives CASSGRDGHSGANVLTF.

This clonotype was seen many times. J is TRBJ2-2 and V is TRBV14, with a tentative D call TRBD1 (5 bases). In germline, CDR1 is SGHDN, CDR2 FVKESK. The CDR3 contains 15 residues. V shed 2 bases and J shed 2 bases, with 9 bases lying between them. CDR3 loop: CASSQRQGNTGELFF. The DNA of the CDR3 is TGTGCCAGCAGCCAACGGCAGGGAAACACCGGGGAGCTGTTTTTT.

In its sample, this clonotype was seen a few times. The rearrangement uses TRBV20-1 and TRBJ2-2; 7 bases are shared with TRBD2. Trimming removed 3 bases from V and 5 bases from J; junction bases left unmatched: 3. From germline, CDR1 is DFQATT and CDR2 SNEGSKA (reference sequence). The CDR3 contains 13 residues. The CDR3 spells CSARAGGTGELFF. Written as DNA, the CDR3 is TGCAGTGCTAGGGCCGGGGGGACCGGGGAGCTGTTTTTT.

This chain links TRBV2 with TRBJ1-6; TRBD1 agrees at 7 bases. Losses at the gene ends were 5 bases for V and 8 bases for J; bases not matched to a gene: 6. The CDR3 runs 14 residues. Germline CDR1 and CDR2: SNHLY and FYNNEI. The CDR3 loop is CASSSRDSYSPLHF. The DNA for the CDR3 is TGTGCCAGCAGTTCCCGGGACAGCTATTCACCCCTCCACTTT. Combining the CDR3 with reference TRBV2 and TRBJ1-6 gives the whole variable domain EPEVTQTPSHQVTQMGQEVILRCVPISNHLYFYWYRQILGQKVEFLVSFYNNEISEKSEIFDDQFSVERPDGSNFTLKIRSTKLEDSAMYFCASSSRDSYSPLHFGNGTRLTVT.

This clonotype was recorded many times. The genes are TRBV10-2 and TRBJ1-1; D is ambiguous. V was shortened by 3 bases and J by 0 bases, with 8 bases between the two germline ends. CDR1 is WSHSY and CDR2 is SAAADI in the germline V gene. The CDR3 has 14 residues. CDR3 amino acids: CASSEPGMNTEAFF. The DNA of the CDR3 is TGCGCCAGCAGTGAACCAGGCATGAACACTGAAGCTTTCTTT.

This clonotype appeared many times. The CDR3 region is CASSGEGGGGTEAFF. The CDR3 DNA is TGTGCCAGCAGTGGAGAGGGCGGGGGTGGCACTGAAGCTTTCTTT. The gene calls are TRBV2 and TRBJ1-1; TRBD1 might be the D (5 bases). The germline CDR1 and CDR2 sequences are SNHLY and FYNNEI. V was shortened by 4 bases and J by 4 bases, with 16 bases between the two germline ends. The CDR3 is made up of 15 amino acids.

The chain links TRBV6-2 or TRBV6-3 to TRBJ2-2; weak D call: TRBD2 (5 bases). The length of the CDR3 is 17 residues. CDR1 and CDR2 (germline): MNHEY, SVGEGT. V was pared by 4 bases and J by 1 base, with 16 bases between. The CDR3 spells CASSSSKRDGNTGELFF. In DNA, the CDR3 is TGTGCCAGCAGTTCCTCAAAACGGGATGGGAACACCGGGGAGCTGTTTTTT.

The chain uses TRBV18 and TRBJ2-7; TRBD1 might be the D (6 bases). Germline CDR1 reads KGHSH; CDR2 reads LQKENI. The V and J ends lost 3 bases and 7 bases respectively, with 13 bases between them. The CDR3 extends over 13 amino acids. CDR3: CASSPRRQGEQYF. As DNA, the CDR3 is TGTGCCAGCTCACCTCGGCGCCAGGGGGAGCAGTACTTC.

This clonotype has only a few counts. The CDR3 region is CATSRDQRGRGSDEQYF. CDR3 nucleotides: TGTGCCACCAGCAGAGATCAACGGGGCAGGGGGAGCGACGAGCAGTACTTC. The rearrangement joins TRBV15 to TRBJ2-7; the match to TRBD1 covers 7 bases. Looked up from germline, CDR1 is LNHNV and CDR2 is YYDKDF (reference sequence). The V gene end was trimmed by 0 bases and the J gene end by 5 bases; junction bases not matched to a gene: 13. The CDR3 runs 17 residues.

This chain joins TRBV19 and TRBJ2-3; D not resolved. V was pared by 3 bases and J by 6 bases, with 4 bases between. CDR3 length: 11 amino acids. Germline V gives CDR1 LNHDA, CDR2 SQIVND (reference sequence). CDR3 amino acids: CASSMVDTQYF. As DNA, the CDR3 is TGTGCCAGTAGTATGGTGGATACGCAGTATTTT.

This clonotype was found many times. The CDR3 DNA is TGTGCCAGCAGCTTAAATGCGGTCAACACCGGGGAGCTGTTTTTT. Amino acid sequence: CASSLNAVNTGELFF. The chain couples TRBV7-3 to TRBJ2-2; unclear D gene. CDR1 is SGHTA and CDR2 is FQGTGA in the germline V gene. CDR3 length equals 15 residues. The germline V and J ends were trimmed by 1 base and 2 bases, with 8 bases remaining between them.

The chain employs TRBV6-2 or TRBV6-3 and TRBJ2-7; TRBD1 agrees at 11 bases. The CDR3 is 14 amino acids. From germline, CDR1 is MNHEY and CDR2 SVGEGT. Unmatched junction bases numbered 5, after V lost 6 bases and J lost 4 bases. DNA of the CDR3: TGTGCCAGCAGGACCGGGACAGGGGGATACGAGCAGTACTTC. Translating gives CASRTGTGGYEQYF.

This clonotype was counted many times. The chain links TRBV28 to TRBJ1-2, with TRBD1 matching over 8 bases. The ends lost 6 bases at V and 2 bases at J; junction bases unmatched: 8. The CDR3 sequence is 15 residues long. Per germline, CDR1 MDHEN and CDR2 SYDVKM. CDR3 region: CASRPVGQGNYGYTF. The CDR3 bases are TGTGCCAGCAGACCGGTTGGACAGGGAAACTATGGCTACACCTTC.

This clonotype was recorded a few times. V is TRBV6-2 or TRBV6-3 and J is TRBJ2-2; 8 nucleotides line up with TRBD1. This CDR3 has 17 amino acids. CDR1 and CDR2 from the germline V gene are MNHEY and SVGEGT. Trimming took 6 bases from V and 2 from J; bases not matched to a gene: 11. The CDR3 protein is CASSPGDSGGNTGELFF. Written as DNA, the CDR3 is TGTGCCAGCAGCCCAGGAGATTCAGGGGGCAACACCGGGGAGCTGTTTTTT.

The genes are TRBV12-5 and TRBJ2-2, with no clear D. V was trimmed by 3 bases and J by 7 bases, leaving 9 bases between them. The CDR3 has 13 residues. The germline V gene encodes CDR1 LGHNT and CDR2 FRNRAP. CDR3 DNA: TGTGCTAGTGGTTTACAAGGCATCGGGGAGCTGTTTTTT. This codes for CASGLQGIGELFF.

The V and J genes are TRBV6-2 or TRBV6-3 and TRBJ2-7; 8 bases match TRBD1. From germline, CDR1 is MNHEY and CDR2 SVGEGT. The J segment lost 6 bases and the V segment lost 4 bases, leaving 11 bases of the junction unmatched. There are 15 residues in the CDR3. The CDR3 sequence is CASSFAGQGSVEQYF. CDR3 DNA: TGTGCCAGCAGTTTCGCCGGACAGGGAAGCGTCGAGCAGTACTTC.

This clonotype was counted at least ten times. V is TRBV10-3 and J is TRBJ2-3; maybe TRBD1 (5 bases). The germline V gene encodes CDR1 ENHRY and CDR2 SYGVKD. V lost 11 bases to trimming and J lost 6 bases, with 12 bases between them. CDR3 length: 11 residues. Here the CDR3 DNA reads TGTGCCTCCAACCCAGGGGATACGCAGTATTTT. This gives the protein CASNPGDTQYF.